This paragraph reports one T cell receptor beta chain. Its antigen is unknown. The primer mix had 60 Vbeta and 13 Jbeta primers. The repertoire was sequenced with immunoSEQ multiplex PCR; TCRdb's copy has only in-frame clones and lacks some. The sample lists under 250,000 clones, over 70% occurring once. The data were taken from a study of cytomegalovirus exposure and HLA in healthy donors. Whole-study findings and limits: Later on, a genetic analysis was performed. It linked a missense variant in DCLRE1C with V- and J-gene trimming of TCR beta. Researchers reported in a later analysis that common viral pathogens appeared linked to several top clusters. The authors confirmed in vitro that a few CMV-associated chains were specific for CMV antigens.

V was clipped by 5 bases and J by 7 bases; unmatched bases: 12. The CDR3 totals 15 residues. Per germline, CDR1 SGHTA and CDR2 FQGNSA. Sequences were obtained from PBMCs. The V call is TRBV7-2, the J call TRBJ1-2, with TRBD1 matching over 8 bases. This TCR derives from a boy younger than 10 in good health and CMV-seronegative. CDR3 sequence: CASSTRGRGSSGYTF. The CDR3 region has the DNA TGTGCCAGCAGCACCAGGGGGCGTGGGTCATCTGGCTACACCTTC. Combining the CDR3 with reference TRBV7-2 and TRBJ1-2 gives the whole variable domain GAGVSQSPSNKVTEKGKDVELRCDPISGHTALYWYRQSLGQGLEFLIYFQGNSAPDKSGLPSDRFSAERTGGSVSTLTIQRTQQEDSAVYLCASSTRGRGSSGYTFGSGTRLTVV.